These 13 T cell receptor beta chains share one sample of origin, sequenced in a study of T-cell reconstitution after alpha-beta-depleted transplantation in children (dated by TCRdb to 2015 to 2016). Interpreted using the paper, the treatment or condition label stands for: allogeneic hematopoietic cell transplantation with graft depleted of TCRalphabeta T cells and CD19 B cells. Libraries were made using PCR. This sample was sequenced with an Illumina HiSeq 2500. To normalize quantification of the TCRbeta repertoire, the TCR libraries were built with molecular barcoding that relied on unique molecular identifiers. TCRdb trimmed public reads at Q25 via fastp, called clones via MiXCR and kept in-frame beta chains. Every distinct CDR3 protein forms one entry, paired with its most common genes and DNA. Present in this sample are hundreds of thousands of distinct CDR3 sequences, over 10% of which were seen just once. 2% to 2.5% of the sample rests with the top ten.

The sequencing used PBMCs, mostly from graft donor cells, collected 360 days after TCRalphabeta/CD19-depleted stem cell transplant. Every receptor here comes from a male patient between 10 and 17 years old who had a stem cell transplant for acute myeloid leukemia, so the T cells may come from the graft donor.

This clonotype was seen more than once but under ten times. This chain joins TRBV6-5 and TRBJ1-1; D gene uncertain. V was pared by 0 bases and J by 3 bases, with 5 bases between. CDR1 and CDR2 (germline): MNHEY, SVGAGI. The CDR3 contains 13 residues. The chain's CDR3 is CASSYSRDTEAFF. CDR3 sequence (DNA): TGTGCCAGCAGTTACTCTAGGGACACTGAAGCTTTCTTT.

This clonotype was detected ten times or more. This chain links TRBV9 with TRBJ2-2, with D perhaps TRBD1 or TRBD2 (7 bases each). V shed 5 bases and J shed 6 bases, with 17 bases lying between them. The CDR3 sequence is 15 residues long. Looked up from germline, CDR1 is SGDLS and CDR2 is YYNGEE. CDR3 DNA sequence: TGTGCCAGCAGAGGAGGGGCAGGGGGGGCCGGGGAGCTGTTTTTT. Translating gives CASRGGAGGAGELFF.

The sample holds a few counts of this clonotype. The chain recombines TRBV27 with TRBJ2-1; D gene uncertain. Germline CDR1 reads MNHEY; CDR2 reads SMNVEV (reference sequence). CDR3 size: 12 residues. The V end lost 8 bases, the J end lost 5 bases, and 10 bases lay between the germline ends. The CDR3 spells CASESADNEQFF. The DNA of the CDR3 is TGTGCCAGCGAGAGCGCTGACAATGAGCAGTTCTTC.

This clonotype showed up just a few times. This chain connects TRBV20-1 to TRBJ2-4, with no clear D. Between the trimmed V and J ends, which lost 0 bases and 0 bases, there was a span of 9 bases. The CDR3 is made up of 15 amino acids. Per germline, CDR1 DFQATT and CDR2 SNEGSKA (reference sequence). CDR3 loop: CSARDRGAAKNIQYF. Written as DNA, the CDR3 is TGCAGTGCTAGAGATCGTGGTGCAGCCAAAAACATTCAGTACTTC.

This sequence joins TRBV7-2 and TRBJ2-1; D is ambiguous. There are 15 residues in the CDR3. V was shortened by 4 bases and J by 9 bases, with 19 bases between the two germline ends. CDR1 and CDR2 from the germline V gene are SGHTA and FQGNSA. The CDR3, as DNA: TGTGCCAGCAGCTGGAAGATACATGTGTTGCCTGAGCAGTTCTTC. It specifies CASSWKIHVLPEQFF. Together with reference TRBV7-2 and TRBJ2-1, the CDR3 gives the full variable domain: GAGVSQSPSNKVTEKGKDVELRCDPISGHTALYWYRQSLGQGLEFLIYFQGNSAPDKSGLPSDRFSAERTGGSVSTLTIQRTQQEDSAVYLCASSWKIHVLPEQFFGPGTRLTVL.

The gene calls are TRBV28 and TRBJ1-2, with 7 nucleotides matching TRBD1. CDR1 is MDHEN, CDR2 SYDVKM, per germline. The J segment lost 7 bases and the V segment lost 8 bases, leaving 7 bases of the junction unmatched. The CDR3 length is 12 residues. This CDR3 is CASFTGAGGYTF. The CDR3 nucleotides read TGTGCCAGCTTTACAGGGGCGGGTGGCTACACCTTC.

This clonotype occurred a few times. The genes are TRBV29-1 and TRBJ2-2; 7 nucleotides agree with TRBD1. Per the germline V gene, CDR1 is SQVTM and CDR2 is ANQGSEA. The trim removed 3 bases at V and 0 bases at J, leaving 7 bases unmatched. The CDR3 has 16 amino acids. CDR3 sequence reads: CSVDDDRAANTGELFF. CDR3 DNA sequence: TGCAGCGTTGATGATGACAGGGCGGCGAACACCGGGGAGCTGTTTTTT.

A few counts support this clonotype. CDR3 in amino acids: CASGGDREETQYF. CDR3 DNA: TGTGCCAGCGGCGGGGACAGGGAGGAGACCCAGTACTTC. The chain recombines TRBV6-1 with TRBJ2-5; 9 nucleotides match TRBD1. V was pared by 8 bases and J by 5 bases, with 6 bases of the junction left unmatched. The CDR3 consists of 13 residues. Germline CDR1 is MNHNS and CDR2 is SASEGT.

This clonotype was detected a few times. The V call is TRBV10-3, the J call TRBJ2-3, with D unresolved. This CDR3 has 18 amino acids. In germline, CDR1 is ENHRY, CDR2 SYGVKD. Trimming stripped 0 bases from V and 0 bases from J, with 16 bases between. CDR3 sequence: CAISESLLGSDSTDTQYF. CDR3 DNA sequence: TGTGCCATCAGTGAGTCGCTTCTAGGTAGTGATAGCACAGATACGCAGTATTTT.

Many counts were recorded for this clonotype. V gene TRBV3-1 combines with J gene TRBJ2-7; maybe TRBD1 (6 bases). V lost 1 base and J 2 bases, leaving 12 bases between the germline ends. The germline gives CDR1 LGHDT, CDR2 YNNKEL (reference sequence). This CDR3 is 15 amino acids long. The CDR3 coding sequence is TGTGCCAGCAGCCAAGTCCCGGGACAAGCCTACGAGCAGTACTTC. The encoded protein is CASSQVPGQAYEQYF.

CDR3 sequence (DNA): TGCAGCGTTGGGAGGGTGCCCGAGCAGTACTTC. This encodes CSVGRVPEQYF. This rearrangement joins TRBV29-1 to TRBJ2-7; D might be TRBD2 (6 bases). The CDR3 is 11 amino acids. Germline V gives CDR1 SQVTM, CDR2 ANQGSEA. With 4 bases removed from V and 6 bases from J, the gap between germline ends came to 10 bases.

In its sample, this clonotype was seen many times. The rearrangement links TRBV28 to TRBJ1-6; D call uncertain. The CDR3 has 14 amino acids. Germline CDR1 reads MDHEN; CDR2 reads SYDVKM. Trimming left V 3 bases short and J 8 bases short, with 11 bases between. DNA of the CDR3: TGTGCCAGCAGTTTTCGGCACGACGATTCACCCCTCCACTTT. Its translation: CASSFRHDDSPLHF.

The sample holds many counts of this clonotype. The V gene is TRBV15, the J gene TRBJ2-3; 11 bases fit TRBD1. J was trimmed by 0 bases and V by 5 bases; bases with no gene match: 4. In germline, CDR1 is LNHNV, CDR2 YYDKDF (reference sequence). This CDR3 spans 16 amino acids. In DNA, the CDR3 is TGTGCCACCAGCGGGGGACAGGGGGGTAGCACAGATACGCAGTATTTT. Amino acid sequence: CATSGGQGGSTDTQYF.